Following are 21 T cell receptor beta chains from one sample sequenced in a study of PD-1 blockade in classical Hodgkin lymphoma. Every single patient, without exception, relapsed after autologous stem cell transplantation, and brentuximab vedotin exposure varied. The method was immunoSEQ multiplex PCR; TCRdb's version includes in-frame clones alone and lacks a portion of them. The table has around 96,000 clones, roughly 88% seen once. The sequencing here drew on peripheral blood mononuclear cells (PBMCs), taken at baseline. All receptors derive from a human donor with classical Hodgkin lymphoma.

The rearrangement joins TRBV2 to TRBJ2-7, with unresolved D. The V end was cut by 4 bases, the J end by 6 bases, with 7 bases between. This CDR3 region has 11 residues. Germline lookup yields CDR1 SNHLY and CDR2 FYNNEI. The DNA for the CDR3 is TGTGCCAGCAGTGCGTCTAGCGAGCAGTACTTC. Its protein product is CASSASSEQYF.

In DNA form, the CDR3 reads TGTGCCAGCAGCTTATTCCCTAGCGGCTACGAGCAGTACTTC. It translates to CASSLFPSGYEQYF. The genes are TRBV7-2 and TRBJ2-7, with 7 bases lining up with TRBD2. This CDR3 is built from 14 residues. V was clipped by 2 bases and J by 3 bases; unmatched bases: 4. Germline CDR1 SGHTA, CDR2 FQGNSA.

In this sample, this clone turned up a few times. Here the CDR3 omits its conserved ending phenylalanine or tryptophan, so a read error is the likely source. The DNA is omitted, as the CDR3 cannot be located on it reliably, and the CDR3 follows TCRdb's listing. The chain links TRBV2 to TRBJ2-7; the DNA was not used to check the table's D call, TRBD2. The CDR3 numbers 12 amino acids, ends counted. The V gene's germline CDR1 is SNHLY and CDR2 FYNNEI. CDR3 protein: CASSEGWRYWAL.

A remark on this clone: Germline and junction disagree at one end, which may indicate a read error. This sequence joins TRBV5-1 and TRBJ1-3; a possible D gene is TRBD1 (5 bases). Germline-derived CDR1 and CDR2 are SGHRS and YFSETQ. The CDR3 is 16 residues long. This CDR3 reads CASSLVSRERGDTIYF. Here the CDR3 DNA reads TGCGCCAGCAGCTTGGTCAGCAGGGAGCGTGGAGACACCATATATTTT.

This chain uses TRBV30 with TRBJ1-2; D unclear. V lost 2 bases to trimming and J lost 7 bases, with 20 bases between them. Germline CDR1 GTSNPN, CDR2 SVGIG (reference sequence). This CDR3 has 15 amino acids. In DNA, the CDR3 is TGTGCCTGGAGTCTAGGCCAGAATCGACTCGGTGGCTACACCTTC. Its translation is CAWSLGQNRLGGYTF.

The chain employs TRBV19 and TRBJ1-4, with 9 bases lining up with TRBD1. This CDR3 has 15 residues. Germline trimming cut 3 bases from V and 5 bases from J; bases unmatched to any gene: 4. Germline values: CDR1 LNHDA, CDR2 SQIVND (reference sequence). CDR3 residues: CASSIVGTGNEKLFF. The CDR3 DNA reads as TGTGCCAGTAGTATTGTCGGGACAGGGAATGAAAAACTGTTTTTT.

This clone was seen a single time. The V gene is TRBV19, the J gene TRBJ2-6, with 7 bases lining up with TRBD1. The CDR3 is made up of 17 amino acids. CDR1 and CDR2 (germline): LNHDA, SQIVND (reference sequence). With 6 bases clipped from V and 0 bases from J, the junction kept 8 bases outside the gene matches. The DNA of the CDR3 is TGTGCCAGTAGGAACAGGGGACGAGACTCTGGGGCCAACGTCCTGACTTTC. Amino acids: CASRNRGRDSGANVLTF.

This sequence joins TRBV9 and TRBJ2-7; 8 bases are a match to TRBD1. This CDR3 is built from 15 residues. Germline V gene sequence: CDR1 SGDLS, CDR2 YYNGEE. J lost 5 bases, V lost 0 bases, and 7 bases had no gene match. CDR3 loop: CASSVGQGSTHEQYF. For the CDR3, the DNA is TGTGCCAGCAGCGTAGGACAGGGGAGTACCCACGAGCAGTACTTC.

The V and J genes are TRBV6-6 and TRBJ2-1; 9 bases are a match to TRBD2. Germline CDR1 is MNHNY and CDR2 is SVGAGI (reference sequence). The CDR3 length is 14 residues. Unmatched junction bases numbered 6, after V lost 6 bases and J lost 6 bases. The CDR3 DNA follows: TGTGCCAGCAGCTCGGTGACTAGCGGCAATGAGCAGTTCTTC. Encoded protein: CASSSVTSGNEQFF.

The rearrangement links TRBV29-1 to TRBJ1-1, with no clear D. The CDR3 spans 13 residues. Trimming pared 4 bases from V and 4 bases from J, leaving 13 bases between. The V gene's germline CDR1 is SQVTM and CDR2 ANQGSEA. CDR3 coding DNA: TGCAGCGTTGGTGAGGCTCGGGGCACTGAAGCTTTCTTT. Protein product: CSVGEARGTEAFF. The whole variable domain, remainder taken from reference TRBV29-1 and TRBJ1-1, is SAVISQKPSRDICQRGTSLTIQCQVDSQVTMMFWYRQQPGQSLTLIATANQGSEATYESGFVIDKFPISRPNLTFSTLTVSNMSPEDSSIYLCSVGEARGTEAFFGQGTRLTVV.

The gene calls are TRBV5-6 and TRBJ2-2, with D perhaps matching TRBD1 (7 bases). Germline CDR1 is SGHDT and CDR2 is YYEEEE. This CDR3 spans 15 amino acids. Trimming pared 3 bases from V and 4 bases from J, leaving 13 bases between. This CDR3 reads CASSSQGGGTGELFF. CDR3 sequence (DNA): TGTGCCAGCAGCTCCCAGGGGGGCGGCACCGGGGAGCTGTTTTTT.

The chain carries TRBV29-1 and TRBJ2-7; D uncertain. The germline CDR1 and CDR2 sequences are SQVTM and ANQGSEA. Between the trimmed V and J ends, which lost 6 bases and 2 bases, there was a span of 20 bases. The CDR3 covers 15 residues. The CDR3 DNA reads TGCAGCGTCGCTCTTACTGCCATTGGTCCCTACGAGCAGTACTTC. The encoded protein is CSVALTAIGPYEQYF.

The CDR3 nucleotides read TGTGCCAGTAGTGCTCTCGGGGTGAACACAGATACGCAGTATTTT. Its protein is CASSALGVNTDTQYF. V and J are TRBV19 and TRBJ2-3; possible D gene TRBD2, 5 bases. From germline, CDR1 is LNHDA and CDR2 SQIVND (reference sequence). The ends were cut back, 5 bases at V and 2 bases at J, with 14 bases in the middle. This CDR3 comprises 15 residues.

The CDR3 bases are TGTGCCAGCTCACCCAGACTAGCGGGAGGGGAAGAGACCCAGTACTTC. Amino acids: CASSPRLAGGEETQYF. V is TRBV18 and J is TRBJ2-5, with 14 nucleotides matching TRBD2. V was pared by 3 bases and J by 3 bases, with 3 bases of the junction left unmatched. Looked up from germline, CDR1 is KGHSH and CDR2 is LQKENI. There are 16 residues in the CDR3.

This sequence joins TRBV5-4 and TRBJ1-1; 8 nucleotides agree with TRBD1. Germline trimming cut 3 bases from V and 5 bases from J; bases unmatched to any gene: 6. Germline V lookup: CDR1 SGHNT, CDR2 YYREEE (reference sequence). This CDR3 has 14 amino acids. CDR3 sequence reads: CASSSQGAGTEAFF. The CDR3 DNA reads TGTGCCAGCAGCTCGCAGGGGGCGGGTACTGAAGCTTTCTTT.

This chain uses TRBV6-1 with TRBJ2-5, with D possibly TRBD2 on 5 matching bases. Between the trimmed V and J ends, which lost 1 base and 7 bases, there was a span of 10 bases. Germline-derived CDR1 and CDR2 are MNHNS and SASEGT. The CDR3 has 13 residues. DNA of the CDR3: TGTGCCAGCAGTGAAGTTCAAGAGGGGACCCAGTACTTC. It encodes CASSEVQEGTQYF.

The sample holds a few counts of this clone. The J gene is TRBJ2-5, the V gene TRBV5-6, with D unclear. The CDR3 runs 15 residues. The ends were cut back, 0 bases at V and 2 bases at J, with 11 bases in the middle. Germline V gene sequence: CDR1 SGHDT, CDR2 YYEEEE. CDR3 sequence: CASSLVLGSQETQYF. CDR3 DNA: TGTGCCAGCAGCTTGGTCCTGGGCAGTCAAGAGACCCAGTACTTC. Drawing the rest from reference TRBV5-6 and TRBJ2-5, the complete variable domain is DAGVTQSPTHLIKTRGQQVTLRCSPKSGHDTVSWYQQALGQGPQFIFQYYEEEERQRGNFPDRFSGHQFPNYSSELNVNALLLGDSALYLCASSLVLGSQETQYFGPGTRLLVL.

The V call is TRBV2, the J call TRBJ2-2, with 9 bases fitting TRBD1. Trimming cost V 4 bases and J 9 bases; bases outside gene matches: 12. This CDR3 is 16 amino acids long. Germline CDR1 and CDR2: SNHLY and FYNNEI. The CDR3 DNA reads TGTGCCAGCAGTGCTACCGGGACAGGGTCCGTGCGGGAGCTGTTTTTT. This codes for CASSATGTGSVRELFF. Full variable domain (missing parts from reference TRBV2 and TRBJ2-2): EPEVTQTPSHQVTQMGQEVILRCVPISNHLYFYWYRQILGQKVEFLVSFYNNEISEKSEIFDDQFSVERPDGSNFTLKIRSTKLEDSAMYFCASSATGTGSVRELFFGEGSRLTVL.

V usage is TRBV28 and J usage is TRBJ1-1, with 9 bases identical to TRBD1. Germline V gives CDR1 MDHEN, CDR2 SYDVKM. Losses at the gene ends were 3 bases for V and 4 bases for J; bases not matched to a gene: 6. The length of the CDR3 is 15 residues. DNA for the CDR3: TGTGCCAGCAGTTTCGGGACAGGGACCATCACTGAAGCTTTCTTT. Its protein product is CASSFGTGTITEAFF.

This chain joins TRBV7-2 and TRBJ1-4; D gene ambiguous. The V and J ends lost 5 bases and 0 bases respectively, with 10 bases between them. There are 15 residues in the CDR3. The germline V gene encodes CDR1 SGHTA and CDR2 FQGNSA. The CDR3 region has the DNA TGTGCCAGCAGCCCATACACTGCAACTAATGAAAAACTGTTTTTT. Protein: CASSPYTATNEKLFF.

This clone has only one observation. The chain carries TRBV10-3 and TRBJ2-1, with D possibly matching TRBD1 (6 bases). This CDR3 has 13 amino acids. V was pared by 4 bases and J by 7 bases, with 11 bases between. Germline values: CDR1 ENHRY, CDR2 SYGVKD. CDR3 nucleotides: TGTGCCATCAGTGCAGGGGTGACTAATGAGCAGTTCTTC. Translation gives CAISAGVTNEQFF.